This entry features one TCR beta chain sequence. The sample originates from a study of blood T cell repertoires in COVID-19. About the study: From the United States, Italy and Spain came samples of acute and convalescent COVID-19. Nucleic acid was either cDNA or gDNA, and it came from T cells, B-cell-depleted T cells, or PBMCs.

The CDR3 length is 15 residues. After removal of 4 bases from V and 6 bases from J, the junction contained 12 bases not matched to a gene. Germline CDR1 and CDR2: SGHRS and YFSETQ. Seattle patients were enrolled during active infection and followed longitudinally. As processed by the authors: Counts of nucleated cells, estimated from reference gene primer amplification, were obtained. Clones were read by immunoSEQ multiplex PCR, and TCRdb kept only the in-frame ones, dropping some. The D gene and trimming were derived from the DNA, and the V and J assignments and clone size from that table. This repertoire shows 330,000 or so clones, roughly nine tenths found once; its top ten account for under 5%.

The sequence came from a woman aged 55-69 years with COVID-19, enrolled during active disease. Sequencing was performed on peripheral blood. The chain combines TRBV5-1 with TRBJ1-2; 7 bases match TRBD1. The CDR3 protein is CASSMMTGIRHGYTF. Written as DNA, the CDR3 is TGCGCCAGCAGCATGATGACAGGGATTCGCCATGGCTACACCTTC.